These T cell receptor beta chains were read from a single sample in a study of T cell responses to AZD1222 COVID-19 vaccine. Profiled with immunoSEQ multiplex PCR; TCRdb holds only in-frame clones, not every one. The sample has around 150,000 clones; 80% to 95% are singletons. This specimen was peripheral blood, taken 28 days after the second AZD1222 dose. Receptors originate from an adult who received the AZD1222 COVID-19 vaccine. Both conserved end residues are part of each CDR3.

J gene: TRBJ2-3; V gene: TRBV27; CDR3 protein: CASGLASTQYF
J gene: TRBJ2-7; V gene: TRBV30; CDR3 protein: CAWSVQRDRLPEQYF
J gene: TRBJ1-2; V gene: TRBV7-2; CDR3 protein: CASSLPGAYGYTF
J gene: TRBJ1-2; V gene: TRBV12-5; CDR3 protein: CASGLAGTGGEGYTF
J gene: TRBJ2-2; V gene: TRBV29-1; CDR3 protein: CSVLGLAVNTGELFF
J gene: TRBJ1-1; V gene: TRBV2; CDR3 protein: CASSERQPLVTEAFF
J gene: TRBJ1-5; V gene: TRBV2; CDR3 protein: CASSGTGGRQPQHF
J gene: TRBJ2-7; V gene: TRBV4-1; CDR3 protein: CASSQGSTAYYEQYF
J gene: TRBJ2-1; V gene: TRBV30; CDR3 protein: CAWSASGNEQFF
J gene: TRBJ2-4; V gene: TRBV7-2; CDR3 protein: CASSAGQGAKNIQYF
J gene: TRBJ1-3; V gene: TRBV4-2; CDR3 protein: CASSQDPPGLSSGNTIYF
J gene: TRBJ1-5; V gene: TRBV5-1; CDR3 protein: CASSLGEGIQPQHF
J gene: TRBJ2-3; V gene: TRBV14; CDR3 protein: CASSHAGSTDTQYF
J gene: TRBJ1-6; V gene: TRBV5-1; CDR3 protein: CASSLETGGLSNSPLHF
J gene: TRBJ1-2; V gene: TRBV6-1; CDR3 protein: CASSEDRHRWTF
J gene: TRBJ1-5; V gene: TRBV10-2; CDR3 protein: CASSKDILNGGNQPQHF
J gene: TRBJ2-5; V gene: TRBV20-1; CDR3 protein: CSARVVETQYF
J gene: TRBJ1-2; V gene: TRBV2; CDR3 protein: CASSVSSYGYTF
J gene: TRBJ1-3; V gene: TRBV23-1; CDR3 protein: CASSQGQTDVSGNTIYF
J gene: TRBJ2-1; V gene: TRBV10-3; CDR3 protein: CAISEILADYNEQFF
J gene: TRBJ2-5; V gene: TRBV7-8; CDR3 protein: CASSQTQYF
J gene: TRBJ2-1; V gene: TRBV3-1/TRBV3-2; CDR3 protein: CASSQVGRERVYEQFF
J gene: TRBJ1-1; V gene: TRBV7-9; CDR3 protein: CASSFGDSEAFF
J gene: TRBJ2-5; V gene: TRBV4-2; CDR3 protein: CASSRDRGSETQYF
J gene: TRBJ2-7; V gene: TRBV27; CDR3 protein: CASRPDRGLYEQYF
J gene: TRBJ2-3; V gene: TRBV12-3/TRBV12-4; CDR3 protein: CASSLPPRFAQYF
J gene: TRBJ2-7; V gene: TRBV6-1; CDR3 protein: CASSEGTGSYEQYF
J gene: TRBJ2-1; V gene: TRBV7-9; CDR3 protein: CASSLVAGLSYNEQFF
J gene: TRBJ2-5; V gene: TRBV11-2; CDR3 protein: CASSLVGSVETQYF
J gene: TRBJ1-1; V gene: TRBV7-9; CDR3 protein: CASSLTGTANTEAFF
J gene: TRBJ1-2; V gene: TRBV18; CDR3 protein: CASSPATGGDNYGYTF
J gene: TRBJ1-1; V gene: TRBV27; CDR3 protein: CASSSRTGNTEAFF
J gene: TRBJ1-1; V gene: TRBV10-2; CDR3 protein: CASSESGGWGTEAFF
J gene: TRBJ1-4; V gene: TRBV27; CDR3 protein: CASSSRDEKLFF